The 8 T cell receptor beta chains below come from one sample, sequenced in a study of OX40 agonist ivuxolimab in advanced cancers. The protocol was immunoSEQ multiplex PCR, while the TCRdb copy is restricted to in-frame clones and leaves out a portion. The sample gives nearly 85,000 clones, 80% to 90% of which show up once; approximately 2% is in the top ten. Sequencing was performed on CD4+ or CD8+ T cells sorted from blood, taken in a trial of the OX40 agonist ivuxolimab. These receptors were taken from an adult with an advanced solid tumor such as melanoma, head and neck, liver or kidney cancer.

The CDR3 region is CASSPGANSPLHF. The CDR3, as DNA: TGTGCCAGCAGTCCAGGGGCTAATTCACCCCTCCACTTT. The gene calls are TRBV27 and TRBJ1-6; the D gene is possibly TRBD1 (6 bases). CDR1 and CDR2 from the germline V gene are MNHEY and SMNVEV (reference sequence). The CDR3 runs to 13 residues. V was trimmed by 5 bases and J by 6 bases, leaving 8 bases between them.

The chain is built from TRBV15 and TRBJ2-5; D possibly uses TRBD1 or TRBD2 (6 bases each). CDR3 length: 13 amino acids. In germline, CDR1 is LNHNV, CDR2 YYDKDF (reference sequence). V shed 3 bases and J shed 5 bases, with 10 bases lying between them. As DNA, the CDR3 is TGTGCCACCAGCAGGTTCGGGGGCGAGACCCAGTACTTC. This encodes CATSRFGGETQYF.

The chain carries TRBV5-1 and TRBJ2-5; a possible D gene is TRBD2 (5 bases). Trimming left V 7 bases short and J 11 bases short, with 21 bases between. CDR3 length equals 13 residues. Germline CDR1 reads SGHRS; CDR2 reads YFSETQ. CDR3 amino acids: CASGDPFFGEQYF. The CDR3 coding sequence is TGCGCCAGCGGCGACCCCTTCTTCGGGGAGCAGTACTTC.

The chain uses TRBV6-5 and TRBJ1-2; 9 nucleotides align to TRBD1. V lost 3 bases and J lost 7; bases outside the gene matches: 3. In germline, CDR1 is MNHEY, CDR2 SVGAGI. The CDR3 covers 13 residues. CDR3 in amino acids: CASSYSDRGGYTF. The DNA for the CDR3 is TGTGCCAGCAGTTATTCGGACAGGGGTGGCTACACCTTC.

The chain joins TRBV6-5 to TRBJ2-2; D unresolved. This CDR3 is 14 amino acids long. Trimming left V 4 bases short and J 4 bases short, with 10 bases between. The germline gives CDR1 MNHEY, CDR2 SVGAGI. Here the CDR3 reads CASSSAGSTGELFF. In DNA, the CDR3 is TGTGCCAGCAGTTCAGCCGGGTCCACCGGGGAGCTGTTTTTT.

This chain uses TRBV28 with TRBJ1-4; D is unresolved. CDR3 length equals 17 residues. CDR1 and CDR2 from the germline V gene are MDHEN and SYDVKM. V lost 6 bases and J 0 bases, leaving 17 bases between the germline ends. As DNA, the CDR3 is TGTGCCAGCAGACCTAGCCTCCATGAGCCAACTAATGAAAAACTGTTTTTT. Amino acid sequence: CASRPSLHEPTNEKLFF.

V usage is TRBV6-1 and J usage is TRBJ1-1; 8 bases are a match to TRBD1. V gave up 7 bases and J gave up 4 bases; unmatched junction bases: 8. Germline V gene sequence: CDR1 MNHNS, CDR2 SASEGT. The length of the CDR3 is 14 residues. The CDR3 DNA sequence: TGTGCCAGCAAAGCCGGGACAGGCGTCACTGAAGCTTTCTTT. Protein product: CASKAGTGVTEAFF.

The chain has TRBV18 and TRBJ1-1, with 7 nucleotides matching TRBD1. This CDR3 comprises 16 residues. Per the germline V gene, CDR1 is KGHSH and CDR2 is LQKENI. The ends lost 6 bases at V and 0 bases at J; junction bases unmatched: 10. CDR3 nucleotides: TGTGCCAGCTCTCCGCTCCGGGACAGCATGAACACTGAAGCTTTCTTT. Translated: CASSPLRDSMNTEAFF. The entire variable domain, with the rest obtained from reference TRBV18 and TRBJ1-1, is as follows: NAGVMQNPRHLVRRRGQEARLRCSPMKGHSHVYWYRQLPEEGLKFMVYLQKENIIDESGMPKERFSAEFPKEGPSILRIQQVVRGDSAAYFCASSPLRDSMNTEAFFGQGTRLTVV.